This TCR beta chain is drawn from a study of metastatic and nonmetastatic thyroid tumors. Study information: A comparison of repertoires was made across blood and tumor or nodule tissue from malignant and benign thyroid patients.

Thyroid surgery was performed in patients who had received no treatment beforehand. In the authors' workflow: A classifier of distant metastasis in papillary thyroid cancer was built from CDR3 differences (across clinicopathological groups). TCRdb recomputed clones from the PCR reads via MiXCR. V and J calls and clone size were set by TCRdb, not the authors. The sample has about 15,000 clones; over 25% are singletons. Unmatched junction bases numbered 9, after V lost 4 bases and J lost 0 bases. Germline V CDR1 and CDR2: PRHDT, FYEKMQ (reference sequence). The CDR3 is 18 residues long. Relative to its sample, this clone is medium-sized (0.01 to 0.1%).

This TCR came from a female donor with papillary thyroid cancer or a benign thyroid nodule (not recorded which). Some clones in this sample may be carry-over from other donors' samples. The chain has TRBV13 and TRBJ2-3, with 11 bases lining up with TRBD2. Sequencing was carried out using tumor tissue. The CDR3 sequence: CASSSSSGGPESTDTQYF. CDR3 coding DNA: TGTGCCAGCAGCTCTTCTAGCGGGGGGCCGGAAAGCACAGATACGCAGTATTTT.